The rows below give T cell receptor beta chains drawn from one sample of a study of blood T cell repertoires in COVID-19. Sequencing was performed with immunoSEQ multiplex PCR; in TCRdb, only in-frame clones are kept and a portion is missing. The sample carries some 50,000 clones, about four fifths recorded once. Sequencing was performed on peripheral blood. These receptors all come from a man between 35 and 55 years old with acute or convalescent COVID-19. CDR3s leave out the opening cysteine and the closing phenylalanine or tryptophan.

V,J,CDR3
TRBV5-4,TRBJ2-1,ASSFRQGQDEQF
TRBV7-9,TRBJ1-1,ASRPSQQGNTEAF
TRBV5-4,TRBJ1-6,ASSSGQGNSPLH
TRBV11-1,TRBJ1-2,ASSLAGTGTRYGYT
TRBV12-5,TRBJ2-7,ASGFLLGGDEQY
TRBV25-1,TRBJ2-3,ASSASGGGTDTQY
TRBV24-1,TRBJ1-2,ATEDPQGRSGGYT
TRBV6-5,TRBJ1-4,ASSFRGYEKLF
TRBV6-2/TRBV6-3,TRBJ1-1,ASNYLQGRIGNTEAF
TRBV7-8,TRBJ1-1,ASSPNTPGGDTEAF
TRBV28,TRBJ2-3,ASNPAGGTDTQY
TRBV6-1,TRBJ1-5,ASSELGGQPQH
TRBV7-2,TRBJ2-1,ASSLATYRVVNEQF
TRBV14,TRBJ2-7,ASSQNAGLYEQY
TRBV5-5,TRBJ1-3,ASRNLNTIY
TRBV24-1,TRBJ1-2,ATSDRRQRA
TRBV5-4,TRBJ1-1,ASSLSGQGAF
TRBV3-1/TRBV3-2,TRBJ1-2,ASSQSGGGQPGYT
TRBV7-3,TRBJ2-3,ASSLTRRGSNTDTQY
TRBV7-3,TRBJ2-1,ASSPRGLADSYNEQF
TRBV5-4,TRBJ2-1,ASSLGGASGYNEQF
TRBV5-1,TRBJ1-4,ASSERGDRAGEKLF
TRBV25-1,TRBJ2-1,ASGWSGGDGEQF
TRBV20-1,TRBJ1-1,SATETGNTEAF
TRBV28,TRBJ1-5,ASSLREAQPQH
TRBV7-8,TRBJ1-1,ASSLEQGGTEAF
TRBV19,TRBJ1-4,ASWDRATNEKLF
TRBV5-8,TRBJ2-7,ASSPHYEQY
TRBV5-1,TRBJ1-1,ASSLSPLNTEAF
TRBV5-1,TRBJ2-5,ASSFQGPPKETQY
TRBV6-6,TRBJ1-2,ASSYSETQSYGYT
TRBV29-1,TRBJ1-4,SVDSNEKLF
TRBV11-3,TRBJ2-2,ASSWTGVGELF
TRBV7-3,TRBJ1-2,ASSLTPGLDGYT
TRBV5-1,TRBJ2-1,ASSLTSGIYNEQF
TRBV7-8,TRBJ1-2,ASSFSGAIYGYT
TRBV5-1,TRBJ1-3,ASSPQGSGNTIY
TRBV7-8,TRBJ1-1,ASSLVSQVYTEAF
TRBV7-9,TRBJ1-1,ASSLGQGAGTEAF
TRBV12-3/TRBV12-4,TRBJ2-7,ASSSSSYEQY
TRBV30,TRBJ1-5,ACKPQAGNQPQH
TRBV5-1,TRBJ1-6,ASSLDLQGNGSPLH
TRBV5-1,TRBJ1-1,ASSFLQMNTEAF
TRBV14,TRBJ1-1,ASSQEVGSPPHTEAF